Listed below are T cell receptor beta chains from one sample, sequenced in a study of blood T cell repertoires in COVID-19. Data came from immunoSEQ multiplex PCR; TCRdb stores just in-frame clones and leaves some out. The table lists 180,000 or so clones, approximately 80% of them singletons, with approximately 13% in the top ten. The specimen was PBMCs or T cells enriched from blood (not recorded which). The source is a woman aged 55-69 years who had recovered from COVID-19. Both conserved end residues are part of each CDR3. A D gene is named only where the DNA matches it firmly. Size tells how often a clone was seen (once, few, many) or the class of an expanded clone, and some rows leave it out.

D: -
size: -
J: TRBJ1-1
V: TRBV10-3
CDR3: CAISVTGTEAFF
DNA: TGTGCCATCAGTGTTACAGGGACTGAAGCTTTCTTT

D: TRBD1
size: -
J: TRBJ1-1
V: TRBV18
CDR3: CASSPGTGVGEAFF
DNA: TGTGCCAGCTCACCCGGGACAGGGGTCGGTGAAGCTTTCTTT

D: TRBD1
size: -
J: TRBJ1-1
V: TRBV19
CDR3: CASSLGQGVSEKAFF
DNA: TGTGCCAGTAGTCTGGGACAGGGTGTTTCGGAGAAAGCTTTCTTT

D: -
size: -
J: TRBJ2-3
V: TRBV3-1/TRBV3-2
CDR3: CASSQGDTPMQYF
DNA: TGTGCCAGCAGCCAGGGGGACACCCCCATGCAGTATTTT

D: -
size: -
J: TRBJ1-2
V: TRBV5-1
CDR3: CASSLAQNYGYTF
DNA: TGCGCCAGCAGCTTGGCACAGAACTATGGCTACACCTTC

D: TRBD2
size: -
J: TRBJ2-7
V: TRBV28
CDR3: CASSRLAGGQEQYF
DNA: TGTGCCAGCAGCCGACTAGCGGGAGGGCAGGAGCAGTACTTC

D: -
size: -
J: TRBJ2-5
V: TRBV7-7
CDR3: CASSPELAEETQYF
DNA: TGTGCTAGCAGTCCGGAACTAGCCGAAGAGACCCAGTACTTC

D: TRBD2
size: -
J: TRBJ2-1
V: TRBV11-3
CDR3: CASSLTPSGIEQFF
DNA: TGTGCCAGCAGCTTAACTCCTAGCGGGATAGAGCAGTTCTTC

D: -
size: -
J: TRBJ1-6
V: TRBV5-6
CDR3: CASSTGMGANSPLHF
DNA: TGTGCCAGCAGCACGGGTATGGGGGCTAATTCACCCCTCCACTTT

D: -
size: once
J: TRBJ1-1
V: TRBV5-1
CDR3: CASSLFVGGTEAFF
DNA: TGCGCCAGCAGCTTGTTTGTGGGAGGCACTGAAGCTTTCTTT

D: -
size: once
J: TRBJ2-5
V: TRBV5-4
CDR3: CASSLGAGQETQYF
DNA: TGTGCCAGCAGCTTGGGGGCAGGCCAAGAGACCCAGTACTTC

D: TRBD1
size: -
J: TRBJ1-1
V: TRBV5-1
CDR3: CASSLVGGTGVEAFF
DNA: TGCGCCAGCAGCTTGGTGGGAGGAACAGGGGTTGAAGCTTTCTTT

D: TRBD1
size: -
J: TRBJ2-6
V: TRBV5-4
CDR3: CASNRQGKSGANVLTF
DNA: TGTGCCAGCAATAGACAGGGAAAGTCTGGGGCCAACGTCCTGACTTTC

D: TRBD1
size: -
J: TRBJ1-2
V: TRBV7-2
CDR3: CASSFFEGAYGYTF
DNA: TGTGCCAGCAGCTTTTTCGAGGGGGCCTATGGCTACACCTTC

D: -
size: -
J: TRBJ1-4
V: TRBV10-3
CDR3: CAISEQIATNEKLFF
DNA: TGTGCCATCAGTGAACAGATAGCAACTAATGAAAAACTGTTTTTT

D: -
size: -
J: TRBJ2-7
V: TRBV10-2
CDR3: CASSEAGFPYEQYF
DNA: TGCGCCAGCAGTGAGGCAGGGTTTCCCTACGAGCAGTACTTC

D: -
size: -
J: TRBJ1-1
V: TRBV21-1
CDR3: CARLEDHNRDGDTEAFF
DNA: TGTGCCCGCCTAGAGGATCATAACAGGGACGGCGACACTGAAGCTTTCTTT

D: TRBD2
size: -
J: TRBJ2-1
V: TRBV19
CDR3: CASSIDRRGGRDEQFF
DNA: TGTGCCAGTAGTATAGATCGGCGGGGGGGCCGAGATGAGCAGTTCTTC

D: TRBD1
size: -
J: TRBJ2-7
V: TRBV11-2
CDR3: CASSFAGTGRSEQYF
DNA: TGTGCCAGCAGCTTTGCTGGGACAGGGCGTTCCGAGCAGTACTTC

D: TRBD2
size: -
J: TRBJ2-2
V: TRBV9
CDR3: CASSPQGTSGKTGELFF
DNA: TGTGCCAGCAGCCCCCAGGGGACTAGCGGGAAAACCGGGGAGCTGTTTTTT

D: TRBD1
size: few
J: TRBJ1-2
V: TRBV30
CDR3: CAWTSLTGGAGYGYTF
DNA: TGTGCCTGGACCTCGCTGACAGGGGGCGCTGGCTATGGCTACACCTTC

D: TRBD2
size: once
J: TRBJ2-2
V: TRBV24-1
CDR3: CATSDTGTSGGSLRVGELFF
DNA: TGTGCCACCAGTGATACCGGGACTAGCGGGGGATCCTTAAGGGTCGGGGAGCTGTTTTTT

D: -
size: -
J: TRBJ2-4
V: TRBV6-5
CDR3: CASSSGMDDIQYF
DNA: TGTGCCAGCAGTTCCGGGATGGATGACATTCAGTACTTC

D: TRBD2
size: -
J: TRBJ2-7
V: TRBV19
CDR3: CASSIAGSGNYEQYF
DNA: TGTGCCAGTAGTATAGCGGGTAGCGGGAACTACGAGCAGTACTTC